The 25 T cell receptor beta chains given below trace back to one sample, sequenced in a study of T-cell memory formation after mild COVID-19. From the 5' RACE reads, TCRdb called clonotypes with MiXCR, one entry per CDR3 protein. In the table there are roughly 310,000 distinct CDR3 sequences, approximately 16% of which are singletons. Sequences were obtained from PBMCs or a T cell subset sorted from them (not recorded which). The receptors were gathered from a man aged 18 to 30 who had mild COVID-19 (a few samples of this study predate the infection). Cell type and time point are not known.

A few counts support this clonotype. The chain is built from TRBV7-3 and TRBJ2-5; D gene unclear. Trimming took off 4 bases at V and 4 bases at J, with 10 bases between the two ends. Germline assignment: CDR1 SGHTA and CDR2 FQGTGA. CDR3 length: 13 amino acids. The CDR3 is CASSSQSTETQYF. For the CDR3, the DNA is TGTGCCAGCAGCTCCCAGTCAACAGAGACCCAGTACTTC. Looking up the rest from reference TRBV7-3 and TRBJ2-5 gives the full variable domain: GAGVSQTPSNKVTEKGKYVELRCDPISGHTALYWYRQSLGQGPEFLIYFQGTGAADDSGLPNDRFFAVRPEGSVSTLKIQRTERGDSAVYLCASSSQSTETQYFGPGTRLLVL.

The J gene is TRBJ2-2, the V gene TRBV7-9; 8 bases agree with TRBD2. The CDR3 has 15 amino acids. The V gene's germline CDR1 is SEHNR and CDR2 FQNEAQ (reference sequence). V dropped 6 bases and J dropped 1; count of bases not matched to a gene: 4. The CDR3 sequence is CASRSSGGNTGELFF. CDR3 DNA: TGTGCCAGCAGATCAAGCGGGGGGAACACCGGGGAGCTGTTTTTT.

This clonotype has a handful of counts. The chain has TRBV12-3 or TRBV12-4 and TRBJ2-1, with no clear D. The V gene lost 3 bases and the J gene lost 4 bases, with 13 bases spanning the gap. This CDR3 comprises 15 residues. CDR3 nucleotides: TGTGCCAGCAGTTTTCCCCAGGCCATATACAATGAGCAGTTCTTC. It translates to CASSFPQAIYNEQFF.

This clonotype was seen a few times. This chain connects TRBV11-2 to TRBJ1-2, with 9 nucleotides matching TRBD1. Germline-derived CDR1 and CDR2 are SGHAT and FQNNGV. Trimming removed 4 bases from V and 8 bases from J; junction bases left unmatched: 11. The CDR3 contains 15 residues. The CDR3 reads CASSSRDRASRGYTF. In nucleotides, the CDR3 is TGTGCCAGCAGCTCCCGGGACAGGGCCTCGCGGGGCTACACCTTC.

V and J are TRBV4-1 and TRBJ2-3; D may be TRBD1 or TRBD2 (6 bases each). Germline loops: CDR1 MGHRA, CDR2 YSYEKL. The V end was cut by 1 base, the J end by 9 bases, with 14 bases between. CDR3 length: 14 residues. CDR3 coding DNA: TGCGCCAGCAGCCAAGGAGGGGGGCTTGGCACGCAGTATTTT. It yields the protein CASSQGGGLGTQYF.

V is TRBV28 and J is TRBJ2-7, with TRBD2 as a possible D gene (5 bases). The CDR3 covers 13 residues. Germline lookup yields CDR1 MDHEN and CDR2 SYDVKM. V was cut by 8 bases and J by 6 bases, with 17 bases left in between. This CDR3 is CASRSSPGSEQYF. In DNA form, the CDR3 reads TGTGCCAGCCGGAGTTCGCCTGGGAGCGAGCAGTACTTC. Variable domain in full (rest from reference TRBV28 and TRBJ2-7): DVKVTQSSRYLVKRTGEKVFLECVQDMDHENMFWYRQDPGLGLRLIYFSYDVKMKEKGDIPEGYSVSREKKERFSLILESASTNQTSMYLCASRSSPGSEQYFGPGTRLTVT.

This clonotype was counted only a few times. The CDR3 nucleotides are TGTGCCAGCAGCTGGGACAGGGGGCGGGATGAAAAACTGTTTTTT. Translating it yields CASSWDRGRDEKLFF. The chain carries TRBV12-3 or TRBV12-4 and TRBJ1-4, with 12 bases lining up with TRBD1. The CDR3 covers 15 residues. The V and J ends lost 6 bases and 6 bases, in that order; junction bases with no gene match: 5.

This clonotype occurred a few times. V is TRBV7-9 and J is TRBJ2-1, with a possible D match to TRBD2 (6 bases). CDR3 length: 16 residues. Trimming stripped 4 bases from V and 1 base from J, with 14 bases between. Germline CDR1 reads SEHNR; CDR2 reads FQNEAQ (reference sequence). The CDR3 coding sequence is TGTGCCAGCAGCTCTCGGGCGGGGCCTTCCTACAATGAGCAGTTCTTC. Protein sequence: CASSSRAGPSYNEQFF.

The rearrangement links TRBV6-6 to TRBJ2-3; 8 bases are shared with TRBD2. J gave up 4 bases and V 4 bases, and 4 bases lay outside the gene matches. CDR3 size: 14 residues. Germline values: CDR1 MNHNY, CDR2 SVGAGI (reference sequence). CDR3 sequence (DNA): TGTGCCAGCAGTTGGTCGACTAGCGCAGATACGCAGTATTTT. As protein: CASSWSTSADTQYF.

The rearrangement links TRBV28 to TRBJ2-7, with a possible D match to TRBD2 (6 bases). This CDR3 is built from 14 residues. Germline CDR1 is MDHEN and CDR2 is SYDVKM. Trimming left V 2 bases short and J 2 bases short, with 10 bases between. CDR3 loop: CASSLGGATYEQYV. In DNA form, the CDR3 reads TGTGCCAGCAGTTTAGGCGGGGCGACCTACGAGCAGTACGTC.

This clonotype was detected only a few times. The chain joins TRBV5-1 to TRBJ2-7, with 7 bases that match TRBD1. V lost 4 bases to trimming and J lost 4 bases; unmatched junction nucleotides: 5. The germline V gene encodes CDR1 SGHRS and CDR2 YFSETQ. CDR3 length equals 13 residues. This chain's CDR3 is CASSIQTGYEQYV. DNA of the CDR3: TGCGCCAGCAGCATACAGACAGGGTACGAGCAGTACGTC.

This clonotype was recorded a few times. Relative to the germline gene, one junction end is altered; a read error may explain this. The DNA of the CDR3 is TGTGCCAGCAGCCCCCAAACTAGCGGGGGGGCCGCGCTCTTC. The encoded protein is CASSPQTSGGAALF. This sequence joins TRBV13 and TRBJ2-1; 13 bases are shared with TRBD2. The germline V gene encodes CDR1 PRHDT and CDR2 FYEKMQ (reference sequence). There are 14 residues in the CDR3.

This clonotype was seen more than once but under ten times. V and J are TRBV5-5 and TRBJ2-2; no definite D call. With 0 bases removed from V and 0 bases from J, the gap between germline ends came to 9 bases. This CDR3 region has 16 residues. Germline CDR1 and CDR2: SGHKS and YYEKEE (reference sequence). The CDR3 coding sequence is TGTGCCAGCAGCTTGGAGGCGGTGGCGAACACCGGGGAGCTGTTTTTT. As protein: CASSLEAVANTGELFF.

This clonotype was observed at least ten times. The CDR3 sequence is CSVEADPRVDTQYF. The CDR3 DNA reads TGCAGCGTTGAAGCGGATCCGCGGGTAGATACGCAGTATTTT. The chain employs TRBV29-1 and TRBJ2-3; TRBD2 is a possible D gene (5 bases). The CDR3 extends over 14 amino acids. Germline V gene lookup returns CDR1 SQVTM and CDR2 ANQGSEA. Trimming removed 1 base from V and 5 bases from J, with 13 bases in between.

The V call is TRBV11-2, the J call TRBJ2-5; D is possibly TRBD1 or TRBD2 (5 bases each). Germline V gene data show CDR1 as SGHAT and CDR2 as FQNNGV. V lost 8 bases, J lost 6 bases, and 19 bases lay in between. This CDR3 is built from 14 residues. CDR3 in DNA: TGTGCCAGCGATGGGGGTCTAGCAGGGCAGACCCAGTACTTC. It specifies CASDGGLAGQTQYF. Supplemented by reference TRBV11-2 and TRBJ2-5, the full variable domain reads EAGVAQSPRYKIIEKRQSVAFWCNPISGHATLYWYQQILGQGPKLLIQFQNNGVVDDSQLPKDRFSAERLKGVDSTLKIQPAKLEDSAVYLCASDGGLAGQTQYFGPGTRLLVL.

The chain links TRBV20-1 to TRBJ2-5; D gene ambiguous. Germline values: CDR1 DFQATT, CDR2 SNEGSKA (reference sequence). The CDR3 runs 12 residues. V lost 3 bases to trimming and J lost 5 bases, with 10 bases between them. CDR3 in amino acids: CSASRALETQYF. The CDR3 DNA sequence: TGCAGTGCTAGTCGCGCCTTGGAGACCCAGTACTTC.

This clonotype was seen more than once but under ten times. The V call is TRBV9, the J call TRBJ2-3; D unresolved. The CDR3 extends over 14 amino acids. CDR1 and CDR2 (germline): SGDLS, YYNGEE. Between the trimmed V and J ends, which lost 0 bases and 2 bases, there was a span of 7 bases. The CDR3 spells CASSVGGVTDTQYF. Written as DNA, the CDR3 is TGTGCCAGCAGCGTAGGTGGGGTCACAGATACGCAGTATTTT. The variable domain in full, completed from reference TRBV9 and TRBJ2-3, reads DSGVTQTPKHLITATGQRVTLRCSPRSGDLSVYWYQQSLDQGLQFLIQYYNGEERAKGNILERFSAQQFPDLHSELNLSSLELGDSALYFCASSVGGVTDTQYFGPGTRLTVL.

The CDR3 reads CASSLAGQEAQYF. The CDR3 DNA reads as TGTGCCAGCAGCTTAGCTGGGCAGGAGGCGCAGTATTTT. V and J are TRBV11-1 and TRBJ2-3; tentative D call: TRBD2 (5 bases). The germline V and J ends were trimmed by 0 bases and 10 bases, with 11 bases remaining between them. CDR1 and CDR2 from the germline V gene are SGHAT and FQDESV (reference sequence). The CDR3 runs 13 residues.

A few counts support this clonotype. The chain combines TRBV12-3 or TRBV12-4 with TRBJ2-1, with a possible D match to TRBD1 (6 bases). The CDR3 contains 17 residues. V was clipped by 3 bases and J by 3 bases, with 18 bases between them. CDR3 in amino acids: CASSLHGGTGRYNEQFF. The CDR3 nucleotides read TGTGCCAGCAGTTTGCATGGGGGAACAGGGCGCTACAATGAGCAGTTCTTC.

The V and J genes are TRBV4-1 and TRBJ1-1; D uncertain. V lost 3 bases, J lost 1 base, and 9 bases lay in between. This CDR3 has 14 amino acids. Germline V lookup: CDR1 MGHRA, CDR2 YSYEKL. CDR3 coding DNA: TGCGCCAGCAGCCACCCGCCAGCGAACACTGAAGCTTTCTTT. This encodes CASSHPPANTEAFF.

V gene TRBV7-2 combines with J gene TRBJ2-1; TRBD2 matches at 10 bases. Germline-derived CDR1 and CDR2 are SGHTA and FQGNSA. Losses at the gene ends were 0 bases for V and 4 bases for J; bases not matched to a gene: 6. This CDR3 is built from 17 residues. CDR3 in amino acids: CASSLASQRGGYNEQFF. For the CDR3, the DNA is TGTGCCAGCAGCTTAGCGTCCCAGCGGGGGGGATACAATGAGCAGTTCTTC.

This clonotype was seen repeatedly, ten times or more. V and J are TRBV7-2 and TRBJ2-1, with D perhaps TRBD2 (6 bases). Trimming stripped 3 bases from V and 0 bases from J, with 12 bases between. The CDR3 runs 16 residues. The germline gives CDR1 SGHTA, CDR2 FQGNSA. DNA for the CDR3: TGTGCCAGCAGCTTTTTCCCGCGGGGCTCCTACAATGAGCAGTTCTTC. Amino acid sequence: CASSFFPRGSYNEQFF.

This clonotype was counted only a few times. The genes are TRBV24-1 and TRBJ2-5, with D possibly called TRBD1 or TRBD2 (5 bases each). Germline V gene data show CDR1 as KGHDR and CDR2 as SFDVKD. The ends were cut back, 9 bases at V and 5 bases at J, with 12 bases in the middle. The CDR3 loop spans 12 amino acids. The CDR3 sequence is CATGPGRETQYF. The CDR3, as DNA: TGTGCCACCGGACCGGGACGGGAGACCCAGTACTTC.

This clonotype has at least ten counts. CDR3: CASSYQVRTDPEKLFF. CDR3 DNA sequence: TGTGCCAGCAGTTACCAGGTCAGGACAGATCCTGAAAAACTGTTTTTT. The chain joins TRBV6-5 to TRBJ1-4; TRBD1 might be the D (6 bases). The germline V gene has CDR1 MNHEY and CDR2 SVGAGI. This CDR3 region has 16 residues. Trimming cost V 2 bases and J 7 bases, with 17 bases left between them.

Note on this clonotype: A much larger clone lies one base from this, so it may be a read error. The conserved phenylalanine or tryptophan is not found at the CDR3 terminus, so this likely reflects a read error. The chain has TRBV12-3 or TRBV12-4 and TRBJ1-2; D remains ambiguous. This CDR3 is 13 amino acids long. V lost 4 bases, J lost 4 bases, and 10 bases lay in between. CDR3 protein: CASSSRLSYGYTL. The CDR3 DNA reads TGTGCCAGCAGTTCCAGGCTTTCCTATGGCTACACCTTA.